Following are 17 T cell receptor beta chains from one sample sequenced in a study of control samples from healthy donors and cancer patients. The table came from immunoSEQ multiplex PCR; TCRdb's copy has only in-frame clones and leaves some out. The sample contains approximately 89,000 clones, around 87% of which appear only once. Specimen: blood. The receptors stem from a man over 45 in good health.

The J gene is TRBJ1-6, the V gene TRBV27; 7 bases align to TRBD1. Germline CDR1 MNHEY, CDR2 SMNVEV (reference sequence). The V segment lost 7 bases and the J segment 10 bases; nucleotides outside the gene matches: 7. CDR3 length: 13 residues. CDR3 residues: CASTTGVGSPLHF. CDR3 coding DNA: TGTGCCAGCACCACAGGGGTAGGGTCACCCCTCCACTTT.

Here the CDR3 reads CASSSRDSYGYTF. CDR3 sequence (DNA): TGTGCCAGCAGTTCTAGGGACAGCTATGGCTACACCTTC. The J gene is TRBJ1-2, the V gene TRBV27, with 7 bases matching TRBD1. With 4 bases clipped from V and 4 bases from J, the junction kept 3 bases outside the gene matches. CDR1 and CDR2 from the germline V gene are MNHEY and SMNVEV (reference sequence). The CDR3 extends over 13 amino acids.

The chain joins TRBV18 to TRBJ2-7, with 7 bases matching TRBD2. V shed 2 bases, J shed 2 bases, and the junction held 0 bases outside the gene matches. Germline V gene sequence: CDR1 KGHSH, CDR2 LQKENI. The CDR3 is made up of 13 amino acids. The CDR3 nucleotides read TGTGCCAGCTCACCAACTAGCGCCTACGAGCAGTACTTC. Its protein product is CASSPTSAYEQYF.

The chain combines TRBV5-1 with TRBJ2-2, with 9 bases lining up with TRBD1. Trimming at V came to 4 bases and at J to 4 bases, leaving 8 bases not matched to a gene. The length of the CDR3 is 16 residues. CDR1 and CDR2 from the germline V gene are SGHRS and YFSETQ. The CDR3 reads CASSVTGGRSTGELFF. CDR3 DNA: TGCGCCAGCAGCGTGACAGGGGGAAGGTCCACCGGGGAGCTGTTTTTT. Drawing the rest from reference TRBV5-1 and TRBJ2-2, the complete variable domain is KAGVTQTPRYLIKTRGQQVTLSCSPISGHRSVSWYQQTPGQGLQFLFEYFSETQRNKGNFPGRFSGRQFSNSRSEMNVSTLELGDSALYLCASSVTGGRSTGELFFGEGSRLTVL.

V is TRBV2 and J is TRBJ1-2; D remains ambiguous. The CDR3 covers 12 residues. Germline CDR1 is SNHLY and CDR2 is FYNNEI. Trimming cost V 10 bases and J 0 bases, with 9 bases left between them. CDR3 nucleotide sequence: TGTGCCACCCTTGGGTCTAACTATGGCTACACCTTC. Translated: CATLGSNYGYTF. Full variable domain (missing parts from reference TRBV2 and TRBJ1-2): EPEVTQTPSHQVTQMGQEVILRCVPISNHLYFYWYRQILGQKVEFLVSFYNNEISEKSEIFDDQFSVERPDGSNFTLKIRSTKLEDSAMYFCATLGSNYGYTFGSGTRLTVV.

The V gene is TRBV9, the J gene TRBJ1-1, with D possibly matching TRBD1 (5 bases). The CDR3 runs 14 residues. Germline V lookup: CDR1 SGDLS, CDR2 YYNGEE. V lost 1 base, J lost 4 bases, and 11 bases lay in between. CDR3 coding DNA: TGTGCCAGCAGCGTATCTCAGGGTCTCACTGAAGCTTTCTTT. Amino acid sequence: CASSVSQGLTEAFF.

CDR3 residues: CASSARLAGSSYEQYV. Written as DNA, the CDR3 is TGTGCCAGCAGCGCCCGACTAGCGGGGTCATCCTACGAGCAGTACGTC. V gene TRBV21-1 combines with J gene TRBJ2-7; the D call of TRBD2 is as the table states it, not checked on the DNA. TRBV21-1 is classified as a pseudogene. The CDR3 loop spans 16 amino acids.

V and J are TRBV18 and TRBJ2-1; 8 bases fit TRBD2. Trimming at V came to 4 bases and at J to 4 bases, leaving 3 bases not matched to a gene. The germline gives CDR1 KGHSH, CDR2 LQKENI. The CDR3 length is 14 residues. The CDR3: CASSQGLDYNEQFF. CDR3 bases: TGTGCCAGCTCACAGGGACTAGATTACAATGAGCAGTTCTTC.

This clone was seen a handful of times. The CDR3 bases are TGTGCCAGCAGCTTAGCATCGGGACAGGAAGGCTACACCTTC. Encoded protein: CASSLASGQEGYTF. J is TRBJ1-2 and V is TRBV7-2; 8 positions match TRBD1. Germline V gene lookup returns CDR1 SGHTA and CDR2 FQGNSA. The CDR3 covers 14 residues. Trimming cost V 0 bases and J 8 bases; bases outside gene matches: 5.

The V call is TRBV20-1, the J call TRBJ2-7; D tentatively reads TRBD1 or TRBD2 (6 bases each). V gave up 4 bases and J gave up 5 bases, with 9 bases separating them. This CDR3 comprises 11 residues. From germline, CDR1 is DFQATT and CDR2 SNEGSKA (reference sequence). This CDR3 is CSAMGGHEQYV. CDR3 nucleotide sequence: TGCAGTGCTATGGGGGGCCACGAGCAGTACGTC.

V and J are TRBV19 and TRBJ1-1; 8 nucleotides agree with TRBD1. CDR3 length: 14 residues. Looked up from germline, CDR1 is LNHDA and CDR2 is SQIVND (reference sequence). Germline trimming cut 7 bases from V and 1 base from J; bases unmatched to any gene: 5. As DNA, the CDR3 is TGTGCCAGTAACAGACAGGGGACGAACACTGAAGCTTTCTTT. It codes for CASNRQGTNTEAFF.

The chain recombines TRBV9 with TRBJ2-5; 8 nucleotides align to TRBD2. CDR1 and CDR2 (germline): SGDLS, YYNGEE. The CDR3 extends over 14 amino acids. After removal of 1 base from V and 4 bases from J, the junction contained 3 bases not matched to a gene. CDR3 DNA sequence: TGTGCCAGCAGCGTAACGGGGGGGCGAGAGACCCAGTACTTC. Protein product: CASSVTGGRETQYF.

The chain employs TRBV18 and TRBJ2-5, with 10 bases lining up with TRBD2. Per germline, CDR1 KGHSH and CDR2 LQKENI. The CDR3 sequence is 14 residues long. The V and J ends lost 3 bases and 3 bases, in that order; junction bases with no gene match: 1. The DNA of the CDR3 is TGTGCCAGCTCACCTCTAGCGGGGGAAGAGACCCAGTACTTC. This gives the protein CASSPLAGEETQYF.

The CDR3 is CASSTTGGDNSPLHF. CDR3 nucleotides: TGTGCCAGCAGCACGACAGGGGGAGATAATTCACCCCTCCACTTT. The chain joins TRBV7-2 to TRBJ1-6; 9 bases are a match to TRBD1. CDR1 is SGHTA and CDR2 is FQGNSA in the germline V gene. The CDR3 runs 15 residues. The junction had 4 bases not matched to a gene; V was cut back by 5 bases and J by 5 bases.

The CDR3 here is CASSFAGGVGYTF. The CDR3 DNA is TGTGCCAGCAGTTTCGCAGGGGGCGTTGGCTACACCTTC. The V and J genes are TRBV12-3 or TRBV12-4 and TRBJ1-2; 8 bases align to TRBD1. The CDR3 loop spans 13 amino acids. The ends lost 3 bases at V and 7 bases at J; junction bases unmatched: 4.

The chain employs TRBV9 and TRBJ1-1; a possible D gene is TRBD1 (5 bases). V gave up 0 bases and J gave up 0 bases, with 9 bases separating them. The CDR3 consists of 15 residues. CDR1 is SGDLS and CDR2 is YYNGEE in the germline V gene. The CDR3 spells CASSVGGEVNTEAFF. CDR3 sequence (DNA): TGTGCCAGCAGCGTAGGGGGCGAGGTGAACACTGAAGCTTTCTTT.

The J gene is TRBJ1-6, the V gene TRBV25-1; 8 nucleotides agree with TRBD1. Germline trimming cut 8 bases from V and 6 bases from J; bases unmatched to any gene: 6. The germline V gene has CDR1 MGHDK and CDR2 SYGVNS. This CDR3 is 14 amino acids long. The CDR3 region has the DNA TGTGCCAGCGGAGGACAGGGCGGTAATTCACCCCTCCACTTT. It specifies CASGGQGGNSPLHF.